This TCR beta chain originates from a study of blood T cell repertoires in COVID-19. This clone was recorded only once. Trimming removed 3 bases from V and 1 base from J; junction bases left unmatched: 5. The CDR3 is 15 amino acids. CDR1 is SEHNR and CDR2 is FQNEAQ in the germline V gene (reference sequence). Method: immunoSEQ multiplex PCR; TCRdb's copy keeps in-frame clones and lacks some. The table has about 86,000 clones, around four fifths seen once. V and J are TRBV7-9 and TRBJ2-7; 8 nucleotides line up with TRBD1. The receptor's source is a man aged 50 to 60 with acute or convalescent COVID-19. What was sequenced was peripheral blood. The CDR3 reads CASSLSGGGSYEQYF. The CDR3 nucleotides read TGTGCCAGCAGCTTGTCAGGGGGCGGTTCCTACGAGCAGTACTTC. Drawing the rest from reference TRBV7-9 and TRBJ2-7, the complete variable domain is DTGVSQNPRHKITKRGQNVTFRCDPISEHNRLYWYRQTLGQGPEFLTYFQNEAQLEKSRLLSDRFSAERPKGSFSTLEIQRTEQGDSAMYLCASSLSGGGSYEQYFGPGTRLTVT.